What follows describes a single T cell receptor (beta chain). As yet, its antigen is unknown. The data derive from a study of shared clonotypes between healthy human individuals. Study-wide findings and caveats: Roughly 5% of naive CD4 clonotypes were common to four donors. Limited genetic and exposure-history diversity came from having few donors.

Profiled with immunoSEQ multiplex PCR; TCRdb holds only in-frame clones, not every one. The sample includes around 200,000 clones, about 93% of them seen just once. Sequencing was done on a sample of naive CD4+ T cells sorted from blood. Subset here: CD45RA+ positively selected. This receptor was taken from a woman aged 25-40 years in good health.

CDR3 protein: CASSKEGPEETQYF. In DNA, the CDR3 is TGTGCCAGCAGCAAAGAGGGCCCAGAAGAGACCCAGTACTTC. The chain couples TRBV21-1 to TRBJ2-5. TRBV21-1 is marked as a pseudogene. The CDR3 has 14 amino acids.